The entry that follows covers one TCR beta chain sequence. The antigen is undetermined. The data are from a study of cytomegalovirus exposure and HLA in healthy donors. Study outcomes and limitations: Testing in vitro showed a few CMV-associated chains specific for CMV antigens. Segments of the TCR beta V type were, in most cases, productive about 87% or about 30% of the time in an earlier analysis.

PCR primers comprised 60 Vbeta and 13 Jbeta primers. Sequencing used immunoSEQ multiplex PCR; TCRdb keeps in-frame clones, though not all of them. Of some 180,000 clones in the sample, around 75% are singletons; the top ten hold about 3%. This clonotype originated in a male donor in good health and CMV-seronegative. What was sequenced was PBMCs.

The CDR3 nucleotides read TGTGCCAGCAGGGGGACTAGCGGGAGGGCCGGGGATACGCAGTATTTT. As protein: CASRGTSGRAGDTQYF. The rearrangement joins TRBV11-2 to TRBJ2-3; 16 bases agree with TRBD2. Germline-derived CDR1 and CDR2 are SGHAT and FQNNGV. With 6 bases clipped from V and 6 bases from J, the junction kept 6 bases outside the gene matches. The CDR3 sequence is 16 residues long.